The 28 T cell receptor beta chains below were found in one sample sequenced in a study of siplizumab effects on memory and regulatory T cells. TCRdb keeps only in-frame clones here, not all; method: immunoSEQ multiplex PCR. The table lists over 100,000 clones, 90% to 95% of them singletons. The specimen was CD4+ T cells sorted from blood. The source of these receptors is a human donor in good health.

This clone was recorded only once. CDR3 coding DNA: TGTGCCAGCAGTCACGACAGGGGGAAAGGAAATGAGCAGTTCTTC. As protein: CASSHDRGKGNEQFF. The J gene is TRBJ2-1, the V gene TRBV6-5; 9 nucleotides match TRBD1. This CDR3 contains 15 residues. V dropped 5 bases and J dropped 7; count of bases not matched to a gene: 9. CDR1 is MNHEY and CDR2 is SVGAGI in the germline V gene.

This rearrangement joins TRBV7-8 to TRBJ1-1; TRBD1 aligns across 7 bases. V was clipped by 3 bases and J by 9 bases; unmatched bases: 10. This CDR3 comprises 14 residues. Per germline, CDR1 SGHVS and CDR2 FQNEAQ. The CDR3 nucleotides are TGTGCCAGCAGCTTCCGGGACAGCGTTCGTAAAGCTTTCTTT. Residues: CASSFRDSVRKAFF. Filled out from reference TRBV7-8 and TRBJ1-1, the complete variable domain reads GAGVSQSPRYKVAKRGQDVALRCDPISGHVSLFWYQQALGQGPEFLTYFQNEAQLDKSGLPSDRFFAERPEGSVSTLKIQRTQQEDSAVYLCASSFRDSVRKAFFGQGTRLTVV.

This rearrangement joins TRBV19 to TRBJ2-3; D gene uncertain. V shed 4 bases and J shed 0 bases, with 11 bases lying between them. The CDR3 spans 15 residues. Germline CDR1 and CDR2: LNHDA and SQIVND (reference sequence). CDR3 in amino acids: CASSKKGFSTDTQYF. CDR3 nucleotide sequence: TGTGCCAGTAGTAAAAAAGGGTTTAGCACAGATACGCAGTATTTT.

The J gene is TRBJ1-2, the V gene TRBV9; D gene uncertain. The V end was cut by 3 bases, the J end by 6 bases, with 9 bases between. The length of the CDR3 is 12 residues. Germline values: CDR1 SGDLS, CDR2 YYNGEE. The CDR3 here is CASSARLNGYTF. The CDR3 DNA sequence: TGTGCCAGCAGCGCGAGATTGAATGGCTACACCTTC.

In nucleotides, the CDR3 is TGTGCCAGCAGCTTAGCGGCTTTTAGGGAAGAGCAGTTCTTC. Translated: CASSLAAFREEQFF. The V gene is TRBV11-2, the J gene TRBJ2-1; D call uncertain. Germline V CDR1 and CDR2: SGHAT, FQNNGV. Trimming pared 1 base from V and 10 bases from J, leaving 14 bases between. The CDR3 loop spans 14 amino acids.

The chain carries TRBV29-1 and TRBJ1-5; 11 bases match TRBD1. CDR1 and CDR2 from the germline V gene are SQVTM and ANQGSEA. The CDR3 totals 13 residues. In DNA, the CDR3 is TGCAGTGTAGGACAGGGGGCAAATCAGCCCCAGCATTTT. Translated, it gives CSVGQGANQPQHF.

V is TRBV28 and J is TRBJ1-2, with 9 bases fitting TRBD1. The V gene end was trimmed by 6 bases and the J gene end by 4 bases; junction bases not matched to a gene: 9. Looked up from germline, CDR1 is MDHEN and CDR2 is SYDVKM. The CDR3 sequence is 15 residues long. The CDR3 nucleotides read TGTGCCAGCAGCACCTCAGGGACAGGGTTCTATGGCTACACCTTC. It is translated as CASSTSGTGFYGYTF.

J is TRBJ2-1 and V is TRBV10-3; 9 nucleotides agree with TRBD2. Unmatched junction bases numbered 9, after V lost 2 bases and J lost 10 bases. Germline V gene lookup returns CDR1 ENHRY and CDR2 SYGVKD. CDR3 length: 15 residues. The CDR3 nucleotides are TGTGCCATCAGTGAGGCAGGCGGGAGGGTCAGGGAGCAGTTCTTC. Translated, it gives CAISEAGGRVREQFF.

The chain carries TRBV5-4 and TRBJ2-3; D unresolved. This CDR3 is 13 amino acids long. Germline values: CDR1 SGHNT, CDR2 YYREEE (reference sequence). V was clipped by 0 bases and J by 2 bases, with 4 bases between them. The CDR3 loop is CASSLVLTDTQYF. In nucleotides, the CDR3 is TGTGCCAGCAGCTTGGTTCTCACAGATACGCAGTATTTT.

This chain joins TRBV7-8 and TRBJ2-6; D gene ambiguous. Germline CDR1 reads SGHVS; CDR2 reads FQNEAQ. This CDR3 contains 14 residues. V shed 5 bases and J shed 4 bases, with 9 bases lying between them. The CDR3 protein is CASSPGHGANVLTF. DNA of the CDR3: TGTGCCAGCAGCCCCGGGCACGGGGCCAACGTCCTGACTTTC.

This sequence joins TRBV14 and TRBJ1-6; TRBD1 is a possible D gene (5 bases). Trimming stripped 4 bases from V and 8 bases from J, with 15 bases between. The CDR3 runs 15 residues. The germline V gene has CDR1 SGHDN and CDR2 FVKESK. CDR3 coding DNA: TGTGCCAGCAGCCGTCCCTCCGGGACCCATTCACCCCTCCACTTT. Translating gives CASSRPSGTHSPLHF. Drawing the rest from reference TRBV14 and TRBJ1-6, the complete variable domain is EAGVTQFPSHSVIEKGQTVTLRCDPISGHDNLYWYRRVMGKEIKFLLHFVKESKQDESGMPNNRFLAERTGGTYSTLKVQPAELEDSGVYFCASSRPSGTHSPLHFGNGTRLTVT.

Written as DNA, the CDR3 is TGTGCCAGCAGCCCCGACAGAGTATTTCAGCCCCAGCATTTT. Amino acids: CASSPDRVFQPQHF. The J gene is TRBJ1-5, the V gene TRBV28; possibly TRBD1 for D (5 bases). The V end lost 6 bases, the J end lost 6 bases, and 15 bases lay between the germline ends. The CDR3 loop spans 14 amino acids. CDR1 and CDR2 (germline): MDHEN, SYDVKM.

The rearrangement uses TRBV15 and TRBJ1-3, with D tentatively TRBD1 (6 bases). Per germline, CDR1 LNHNV and CDR2 YYDKDF (reference sequence). The CDR3 loop spans 15 amino acids. V was clipped by 4 bases and J by 3 bases, with 13 bases between them. CDR3 sequence (DNA): TGTGCCACCAGCAAGGACAGAAATTTTGGAAACACCATATATTTT. Its protein is CATSKDRNFGNTIYF.

V gene TRBV27 combines with J gene TRBJ1-2; D gene uncertain. Germline V CDR1 and CDR2: MNHEY, SMNVEV (reference sequence). The V gene lost 3 bases and the J gene lost 4 bases, with 12 bases spanning the gap. CDR3 size: 14 residues. The CDR3 here is CASSFKPTLYGYTF. DNA of the CDR3: TGTGCCAGCAGTTTTAAACCTACTCTCTATGGCTACACCTTC.

V and J are TRBV10-1 and TRBJ2-1; 7 nucleotides match TRBD2. Germline trimming cut 4 bases from V and 6 bases from J; bases unmatched to any gene: 6. Germline CDR1 and CDR2: WNHNN and SYGVQD (reference sequence). The length of the CDR3 is 14 residues. The CDR3 DNA follows: TGCGCCAGCAGTGTTCGGGGGGAGAGCAATGAGCAGTTCTTC. Protein: CASSVRGESNEQFF.

This chain uses TRBV9 with TRBJ2-1; D unresolved. This CDR3 region has 13 residues. Germline lookup yields CDR1 SGDLS and CDR2 YYNGEE. V lost 0 bases and J 6 bases, leaving 7 bases between the germline ends. The CDR3 sequence is CASSVAPTNEQFF. The CDR3 DNA follows: TGTGCCAGCAGCGTAGCGCCTACCAATGAGCAGTTCTTC.

To note about this clone: Germline and junction disagree at one end, which may indicate a read error. The chain carries TRBV5-1 and TRBJ1-2; D is possibly TRBD1 (5 bases). The CDR3 loop spans 13 amino acids. Germline V gene sequence: CDR1 SGHRS, CDR2 YFSETQ. CDR3 DNA sequence: TGCGCCAGCAGCTCAGACCCACCGGGACGATCCTTCTTC. This sequence encodes CASSSDPPGRSFF.

The chain links TRBV9 to TRBJ2-6; 9 bases map to TRBD2. Germline-derived CDR1 and CDR2 are SGDLS and YYNGEE. The J segment lost 1 base and the V segment lost 0 bases, leaving 2 bases of the junction unmatched. The CDR3 length is 17 residues. CDR3 protein: CASSVVAGVSGANVLTF. In DNA form, the CDR3 reads TGTGCCAGCAGCGTAGTAGCGGGAGTTTCTGGGGCCAACGTCCTGACTTTC.

V and J are TRBV9 and TRBJ1-3; possibly TRBD1 for D (6 bases). Germline V gene sequence: CDR1 SGDLS, CDR2 YYNGEE. The length of the CDR3 is 13 residues. Trimming cost V 4 bases and J 9 bases, with 14 bases left between them. The CDR3 DNA is TGTGCCAGCAGCAGAAACAGGGTTCCCACCATATATTTT. It yields the protein CASSRNRVPTIYF.

The chain uses TRBV2 and TRBJ2-3; D not certain. The V end lost 6 bases, the J end lost 1 base, and 14 bases lay between the germline ends. The CDR3 is made up of 15 amino acids. Germline V gene sequence: CDR1 SNHLY, CDR2 FYNNEI. CDR3 DNA: TGTGCCAGCAGACGGTCCCTGGGTCGCACAGATACGCAGTATTTT. Amino acids: CASRRSLGRTDTQYF.

The chain joins TRBV5-1 to TRBJ2-1; D uncertain. V lost 5 bases to trimming and J lost 12 bases, with 9 bases between them. In germline, CDR1 is SGHRS, CDR2 YFSETQ. CDR3 length equals 10 residues. DNA for the CDR3: TGCGCCAGCAGATCGGGTGGGCAGTTCTTC. Its protein product is CASRSGGQFF.

A remark on this clone: Distinct nucleotide sequences in the sample also encode this CDR3. The genes are TRBV5-1 and TRBJ2-2; unclear D gene. V lost 0 bases, J lost 8 bases, and 8 bases lay in between. CDR1 and CDR2 (germline): SGHRS, YFSETQ. CDR3 length: 13 amino acids. CDR3 sequence (DNA): TGCGCCAGCAGCTTGGAGGCTGTGGGGGAGCTGTTTTTT. Residues: CASSLEAVGELFF.

The chain is built from TRBV5-1 and TRBJ2-1; 12 bases are shared with TRBD2. Germline V gene sequence: CDR1 SGHRS, CDR2 YFSETQ. This CDR3 region has 16 residues. Trimming removed 2 bases from V and 4 bases from J; junction bases left unmatched: 4. The CDR3 DNA is TGCGCCAGCAGCTTCTCTAGCGGGAGGGCTTACAATGAGCAGTTCTTC. It translates to CASSFSSGRAYNEQFF.

The chain uses TRBV10-3 and TRBJ2-7; D may be TRBD2 (7 bases). The V and J ends lost 4 bases and 2 bases respectively, with 9 bases between them. In germline, CDR1 is ENHRY, CDR2 SYGVKD. This CDR3 has 13 amino acids. The DNA of the CDR3 is TGTGCCATCAGTGGGGGGGGCCCCTACGAGCAGTACTTC. The encoded protein is CAISGGGPYEQYF.

The chain has TRBV27 and TRBJ1-5; possible D gene TRBD1, 6 bases. Germline V gene data show CDR1 as MNHEY and CDR2 as SMNVEV (reference sequence). Trimming left V 8 bases short and J 1 base short, with 12 bases between. This CDR3 has 14 residues. In DNA form, the CDR3 reads TGTGCCAGCCAAAGGGGGGGAAGCAATCAGCCCCAGCATTTT. This codes for CASQRGGSNQPQHF.

With respect to this clone: This sample also contains other DNA sequences that code for the same CDR3. The chain joins TRBV28 to TRBJ2-3; D is ambiguous. CDR3 length equals 14 residues. Germline V gene data show CDR1 as MDHEN and CDR2 as SYDVKM. Trimming removed 2 bases from V and 4 bases from J, with 10 bases in between. CDR3 nucleotide sequence: TGTGCCAGCAGTTTAACCGCCCTGGCAGATACGCAGTATTTT. Amino acids: CASSLTALADTQYF.

The J gene is TRBJ2-7, the V gene TRBV28; D may be TRBD1 or TRBD2 (5 bases each). This CDR3 has 17 residues. Germline V gene sequence: CDR1 MDHEN, CDR2 SYDVKM. The germline V and J ends were trimmed by 4 bases and 1 base, with 20 bases remaining between them. CDR3 region: CASSSPRGPLNSYEQYF. Written as DNA, the CDR3 is TGTGCCAGCAGTTCCCCTCGGGGCCCTCTAAATTCCTACGAGCAGTACTTC.

The chain links TRBV5-1 to TRBJ1-1, with 10 bases fitting TRBD1. The ends lost 4 bases at V and 7 bases at J; junction bases unmatched: 7. The CDR3 totals 14 residues. Germline CDR1 SGHRS, CDR2 YFSETQ. DNA of the CDR3: TGCGCCAGCAGCGCAAGACAGGGGGCGAGTGAAGCTTTCTTT. Its translation: CASSARQGASEAFF.